This entry describes one T cell receptor beta chain. V lost 4 bases to trimming and J lost 2 bases, with 7 bases between them. Germline CDR1 and CDR2: SQVTM and ANQGSEA. The CDR3 has 12 amino acids. These data belong to a study of CD8 T cells in Susac syndrome. An input of roughly 0.45 to 1 ug of RNA was subjected to reverse transcription using random hexamers. MiXCR, applied by TCRdb to the immunoSEQ multiplex PCR reads, yields one record per CDR3 protein. Altogether about 140,000 distinct CDR3 sequences are present, 85% to 95% being singletons, with the ten largest covering 0.11%. What was sequenced was CD4+ T cells from PBMCs. The clonotype was recovered from a human donor with multiple sclerosis. V gene TRBV29-1 combines with J gene TRBJ2-3; D is perhaps TRBD2 (6 bases). In nucleotides, the CDR3 is TGCAGCGTTGGACTAGTCACAGATACGCAGTATTTT. It yields the protein CSVGLVTDTQYF.